A single sample gave rise to the 5 T cell receptor beta chains below, sequenced in a study of blood T cells in healthy people across ages (dated by TCRdb to 2015 to 2017). The method was 5' RACE. Data came from an Illumina HiSeq 2500. A second about 7 to 11 cycle PCR used a sample-barcoded 5' primer and a J-beta primer mix. TCRdb's own reprocessing of the public reads used fastp at Q25 and MiXCR and kept productive beta chains. For every CDR3 protein sequence, its rows merge into one entry that carries the most common genes and DNA. The sample table holds 700,000 to 950,000 distinct CDR3 sequences, of which approximately 39% were seen once. The ten largest clones add up to under 25% of the sample. The sequenced sample consisted of blood. The receptors come from a woman in her fifties or sixties in good health.

This clonotype was recorded at least ten times. The chain uses TRBV4-2 and TRBJ2-7; perhaps TRBD2 as D (5 bases). V lost 1 base and J 0 bases, leaving 10 bases between the germline ends. CDR1 is LGHNA, CDR2 YNFKEQ, per germline. The CDR3 is made up of 15 amino acids. The CDR3 protein is CASSQVSGNSYEQYF. In DNA, the CDR3 is TGTGCCAGCAGCCAAGTTTCGGGGAACTCCTACGAGCAGTACTTC.

This clonotype appeared a few times. One end of the junction fails to match germline, which may point to a read error. V is TRBV7-3 and J is TRBJ2-1; no reliable D call. This CDR3 region has 16 residues. Germline assignment: CDR1 SGHTA and CDR2 FQGTGA. CDR3 sequence: CASSLTVGSSYDEQFF. CDR3 DNA: TGTGCCAGCAGCTTAACGGTCGGTAGCTCCTACGATGAGCAGTTCTTC.

This clonotype has only a few counts. J is TRBJ1-6 and V is TRBV20-1; perhaps TRBD1 as D (5 bases). The length of the CDR3 is 14 residues. Germline assignment: CDR1 DFQATT and CDR2 SNEGSKA (reference sequence). The V and J ends lost 5 bases and 4 bases respectively, with 12 bases between them. Here the CDR3 reads CSALGTDYNSPLHF. DNA for the CDR3: TGCAGTGCTCTCGGGACGGATTATAATTCACCCCTCCACTTT.

The gene calls are TRBV4-3 and TRBJ2-5; possible D gene TRBD1, 6 bases. With 5 bases removed from V and 2 bases from J, the gap between germline ends came to 18 bases. Germline assignment: CDR1 LGHNA and CDR2 YSLEER. This CDR3 spans 16 amino acids. CDR3 sequence reads: CASSGAPGHPQETQYF. CDR3 in DNA: TGCGCCAGCAGCGGAGCCCCGGGACATCCTCAAGAGACCCAGTACTTC.

The chain is built from TRBV6-6 and TRBJ1-1; maybe TRBD1 (6 bases). Trimming removed 5 bases at V and 4 bases at J, with 14 bases between. The germline gives CDR1 MNHNY, CDR2 SVGAGI (reference sequence). The CDR3 has 14 amino acids. The CDR3 DNA reads as TGTGCCAGCAGTACCCAAGGGGGGACCACTGAAGCTTTCTTT. This encodes CASSTQGGTTEAFF.